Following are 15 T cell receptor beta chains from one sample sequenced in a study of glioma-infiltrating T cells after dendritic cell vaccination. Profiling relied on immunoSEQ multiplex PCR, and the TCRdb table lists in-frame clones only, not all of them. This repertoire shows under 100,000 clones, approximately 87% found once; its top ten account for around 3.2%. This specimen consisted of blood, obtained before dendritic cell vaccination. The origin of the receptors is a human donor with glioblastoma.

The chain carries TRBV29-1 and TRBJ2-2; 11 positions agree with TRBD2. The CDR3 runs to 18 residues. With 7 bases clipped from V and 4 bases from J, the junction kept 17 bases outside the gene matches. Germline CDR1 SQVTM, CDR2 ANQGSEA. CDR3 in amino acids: CSAYSLAGDRSITGELFF. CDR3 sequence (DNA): TGCAGCGCCTATTCACTAGCGGGAGATAGAAGTATCACCGGGGAGCTGTTTTTT.

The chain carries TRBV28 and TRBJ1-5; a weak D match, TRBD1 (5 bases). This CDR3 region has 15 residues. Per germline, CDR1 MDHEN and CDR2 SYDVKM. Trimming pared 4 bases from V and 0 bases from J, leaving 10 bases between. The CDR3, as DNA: TGTGCCAGCAGTTCCCCCGGGGGTAGCAATCAGCCCCAGCATTTT. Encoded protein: CASSSPGGSNQPQHF. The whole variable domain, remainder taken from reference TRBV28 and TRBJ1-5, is DVKVTQSSRYLVKRTGEKVFLECVQDMDHENMFWYRQDPGLGLRLIYFSYDVKMKEKGDIPEGYSVSREKKERFSLILESASTNQTSMYLCASSSPGGSNQPQHFGDGTRLSIL.

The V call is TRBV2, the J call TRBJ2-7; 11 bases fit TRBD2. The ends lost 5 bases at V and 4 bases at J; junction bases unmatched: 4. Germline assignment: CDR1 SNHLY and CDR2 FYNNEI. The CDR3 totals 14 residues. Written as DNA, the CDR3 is TGTGCCAGCAGTACTAGCGGGGGTCCGTACGAGCAGTACTTC. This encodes CASSTSGGPYEQYF.

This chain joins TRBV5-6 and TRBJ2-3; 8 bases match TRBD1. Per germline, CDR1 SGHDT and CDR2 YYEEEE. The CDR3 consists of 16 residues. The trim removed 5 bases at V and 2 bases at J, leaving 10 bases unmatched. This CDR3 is CASSKGTGHATDTQYF. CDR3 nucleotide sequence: TGTGCCAGCAGTAAAGGGACAGGTCACGCCACAGATACGCAGTATTTT.

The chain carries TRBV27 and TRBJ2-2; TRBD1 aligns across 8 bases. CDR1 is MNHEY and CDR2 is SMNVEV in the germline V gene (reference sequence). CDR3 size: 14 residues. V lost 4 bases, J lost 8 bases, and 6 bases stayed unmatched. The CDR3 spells CASSSAGGSGELFF. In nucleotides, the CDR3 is TGTGCCAGCAGTTCCGCAGGGGGCTCGGGGGAGCTGTTTTTT.

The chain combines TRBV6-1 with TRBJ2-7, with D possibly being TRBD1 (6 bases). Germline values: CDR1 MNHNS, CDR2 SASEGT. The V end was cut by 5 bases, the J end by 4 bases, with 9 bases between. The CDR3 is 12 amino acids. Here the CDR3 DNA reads TGTGCCAGCAGTCCCCAGGGGTACGAGCAGTACTTC. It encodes CASSPQGYEQYF.

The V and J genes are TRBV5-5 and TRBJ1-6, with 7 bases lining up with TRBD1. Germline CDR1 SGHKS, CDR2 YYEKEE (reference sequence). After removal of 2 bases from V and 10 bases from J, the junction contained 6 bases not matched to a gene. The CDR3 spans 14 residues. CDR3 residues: CASSFRGQGSPLHF. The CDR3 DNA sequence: TGTGCCAGCAGCTTTAGGGGGCAGGGATCACCCCTCCACTTT.

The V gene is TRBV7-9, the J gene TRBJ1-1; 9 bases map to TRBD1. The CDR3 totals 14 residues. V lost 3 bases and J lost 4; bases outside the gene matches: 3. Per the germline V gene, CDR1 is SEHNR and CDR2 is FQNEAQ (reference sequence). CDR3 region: CASSFGTGSTEAFF. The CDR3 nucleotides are TGTGCCAGCAGCTTTGGGACAGGGTCCACTGAAGCTTTCTTT.

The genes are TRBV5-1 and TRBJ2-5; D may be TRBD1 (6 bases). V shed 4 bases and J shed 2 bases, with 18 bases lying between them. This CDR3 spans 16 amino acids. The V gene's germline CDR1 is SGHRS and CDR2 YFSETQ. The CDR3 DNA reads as TGCGCCAGCAGCCCCCTGACCGGGACACCTCAAGAGACCCAGTACTTC. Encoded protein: CASSPLTGTPQETQYF.

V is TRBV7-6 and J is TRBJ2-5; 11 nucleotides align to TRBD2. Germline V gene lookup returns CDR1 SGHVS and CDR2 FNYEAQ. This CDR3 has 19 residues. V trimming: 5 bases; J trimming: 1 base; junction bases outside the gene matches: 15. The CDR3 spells CASSPYPGLAGGLQETQYF. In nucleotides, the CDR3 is TGTGCCAGCAGCCCTTATCCGGGGCTAGCGGGGGGACTCCAAGAGACCCAGTACTTC.

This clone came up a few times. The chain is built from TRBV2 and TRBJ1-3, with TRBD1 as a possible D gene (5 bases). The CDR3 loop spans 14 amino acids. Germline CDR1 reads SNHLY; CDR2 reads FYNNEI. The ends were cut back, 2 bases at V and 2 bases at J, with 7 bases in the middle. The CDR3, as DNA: TGTGCCAGCAGTGAACAAGGGGCTGGAAACACCATATATTTT. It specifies CASSEQGAGNTIYF.

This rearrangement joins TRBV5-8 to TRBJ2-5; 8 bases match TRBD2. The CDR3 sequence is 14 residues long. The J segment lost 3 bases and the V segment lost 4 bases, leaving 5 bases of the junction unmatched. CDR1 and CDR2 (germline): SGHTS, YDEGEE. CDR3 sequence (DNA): TGTGCCAGCAGCAACCTCGGGGGGGAAGAGACCCAGTACTTC. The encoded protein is CASSNLGGEETQYF.

The CDR3 region is CAWEWGGDYGYTF. The CDR3 coding sequence is TGTGCCTGGGAGTGGGGAGGTGACTATGGCTACACCTTC. This sequence joins TRBV30 and TRBJ1-2; the D is unclear. Germline assignment: CDR1 GTSNPN and CDR2 SVGIG (reference sequence). Trimming removed 5 bases from V and 3 bases from J, with 13 bases in between. This CDR3 is built from 13 residues.

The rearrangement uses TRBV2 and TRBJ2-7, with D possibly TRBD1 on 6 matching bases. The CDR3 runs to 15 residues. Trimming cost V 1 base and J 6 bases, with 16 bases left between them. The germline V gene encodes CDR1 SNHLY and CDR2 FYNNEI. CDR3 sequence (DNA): TGTGCCAGCAGTGAAGATTGGACAGTCGGGCTCGAGCAGTACTTC. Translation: CASSEDWTVGLEQYF.

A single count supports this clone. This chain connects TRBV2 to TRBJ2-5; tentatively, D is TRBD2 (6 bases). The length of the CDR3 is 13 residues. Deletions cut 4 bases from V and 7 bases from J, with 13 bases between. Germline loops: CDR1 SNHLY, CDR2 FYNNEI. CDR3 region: CASSGDHGGTQYF. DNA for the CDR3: TGTGCCAGCAGTGGGGACCACGGGGGGACCCAGTACTTC.